This is a list of T cell receptor beta chains from one sample in a study of CD8+ T cells in alopecia areata. Generated by immunoSEQ multiplex PCR, the TCRdb table keeps only in-frame clones and is missing some. Among about 110,000 clones listed, roughly three fifths were seen once. The sequencing used CD8+ T cells sorted from blood, collected at week 24, from a patient treated with tofacitinib. All receptors come from a human donor with alopecia areata. CDR3s include the opening cysteine and the closing phenylalanine or tryptophan. Clone size, where shown, is once, few, many, or a class for clones that have expanded.

j_call: TRBJ2-7; clone_size: NA; v_call: TRBV4-3; cdr3_aa: CASSQHRGYEQYF
j_call: TRBJ1-1; clone_size: NA; v_call: TRBV7-9; cdr3_aa: CASRDSGTPNTEAFF
j_call: TRBJ2-1; clone_size: NA; v_call: TRBV19; cdr3_aa: CASSIGGDEQFF
j_call: TRBJ2-2; clone_size: once; v_call: TRBV19; cdr3_aa: CASSEKENTGELFF
j_call: TRBJ1-1; clone_size: few; v_call: TRBV2; cdr3_aa: CASIRVETAEAFF
j_call: TRBJ2-7; clone_size: NA; v_call: TRBV27; cdr3_aa: CASSPLGQVGVYEQYF
j_call: TRBJ2-1; clone_size: NA; v_call: TRBV6-5; cdr3_aa: CASSYSNEQFF
j_call: TRBJ2-1; clone_size: NA; v_call: TRBV5-1; cdr3_aa: CASSFWGNEQFF
j_call: TRBJ1-1; clone_size: NA; v_call: TRBV5-1; cdr3_aa: CASSVDRGGEAFF
j_call: TRBJ2-2; clone_size: NA; v_call: TRBV2; cdr3_aa: CASTPGGGVGELFF
j_call: TRBJ2-1; clone_size: NA; v_call: TRBV9; cdr3_aa: CASSLSGLHEQFF
j_call: TRBJ1-2; clone_size: few; v_call: TRBV6-5; cdr3_aa: CASSYSDRIYGYTF
j_call: TRBJ1-5; clone_size: NA; v_call: TRBV15; cdr3_aa: CATSRDGSNQPQHF
j_call: TRBJ2-7; clone_size: NA; v_call: TRBV29-1; cdr3_aa: CSVHDMAGGSYEQYF
j_call: TRBJ1-5; clone_size: NA; v_call: TRBV4-3; cdr3_aa: CASSQDIHQPQHF
j_call: TRBJ2-3; clone_size: NA; v_call: TRBV27; cdr3_aa: CASSPSPGTGTDTQYF
j_call: TRBJ2-2; clone_size: few; v_call: TRBV7-9; cdr3_aa: CASSSRDQNTGELFF
j_call: TRBJ2-7; clone_size: NA; v_call: TRBV7-9; cdr3_aa: CASSPIWGTGRVHEQYF
j_call: TRBJ2-7; clone_size: NA; v_call: TRBV6-6; cdr3_aa: CASSYTASYEQYF
j_call: TRBJ2-5; clone_size: NA; v_call: TRBV5-6; cdr3_aa: CASSLATGVELQETQYF
j_call: TRBJ2-7; clone_size: NA; v_call: TRBV2; cdr3_aa: CASSSGTGIYEQYF
j_call: TRBJ1-6; clone_size: NA; v_call: TRBV30; cdr3_aa: CAWNPLGDSPLHF
j_call: TRBJ1-1; clone_size: NA; v_call: TRBV7-9; cdr3_aa: CASSLAGTTGTEAFF
j_call: TRBJ2-5; clone_size: NA; v_call: TRBV5-6; cdr3_aa: CASSFRGEGQETQYF
j_call: TRBJ2-5; clone_size: NA; v_call: TRBV13; cdr3_aa: CASSPRTSGPKETQYF
j_call: TRBJ2-1; clone_size: NA; v_call: TRBV28; cdr3_aa: CASSHGLRSDEQFF
j_call: TRBJ2-2; clone_size: NA; v_call: TRBV30; cdr3_aa: CAWSASGGGLFF
j_call: TRBJ1-1; clone_size: NA; v_call: TRBV6-6; cdr3_aa: CASSDETGPNTEAFF
j_call: TRBJ2-2; clone_size: once; v_call: TRBV20-1; cdr3_aa: CSAASDGELFF
j_call: TRBJ2-3; clone_size: few; v_call: TRBV27; cdr3_aa: CASSLFSTDTQYF
j_call: TRBJ1-2; clone_size: few; v_call: TRBV11-2; cdr3_aa: CASSLEGNYGYTF
j_call: TRBJ1-4; clone_size: NA; v_call: TRBV15; cdr3_aa: CATSRRISTNEKLFF
j_call: TRBJ1-1; clone_size: NA; v_call: TRBV19; cdr3_aa: CACTTVSTGEGEAFF
j_call: TRBJ2-7; clone_size: NA; v_call: TRBV4-2; cdr3_aa: CASSQGLSYEQYF
j_call: TRBJ1-5; clone_size: few; v_call: TRBV5-1; cdr3_aa: CASSLVSQGPRHPNTRNQPQHF
j_call: TRBJ1-6; clone_size: NA; v_call: TRBV15; cdr3_aa: CATSARDRGNSPLHF
j_call: TRBJ2-7; clone_size: NA; v_call: TRBV5-1; cdr3_aa: CASSVTSGVLYEQYF
j_call: TRBJ2-2; clone_size: NA; v_call: TRBV5-1; cdr3_aa: CASGTFANTGELFF
j_call: TRBJ2-3; clone_size: NA; v_call: TRBV5-1; cdr3_aa: CASSLDFHGDTQYF